The T cell receptor beta chain described here comes from a study of T cell responses to AZD1222 COVID-19 vaccine. Study findings and constraints: Only a handful of AZD1222 recipients, several in all, had baseline seropositivity. The donors showed a predominance of white British ancestry and of females, with possible underestimation of clonal diversity.

Germline V gene lookup returns CDR1 PRHDT and CDR2 FYEKMQ (reference sequence). The V gene lost 2 bases and the J gene lost 2 bases, with 22 bases spanning the gap. The CDR3 has 20 amino acids. This clone appeared a single time. The antigen is not known. Data came from immunoSEQ multiplex PCR; TCRdb stores just in-frame clones and leaves some out. The top ten hold 5% to 6% of the sample, which has around 72,000 clones, approximately 85% seen once. The chain links TRBV13 to TRBJ2-6, with D possibly called TRBD1 or TRBD2 (5 bases each). This specimen consisted of peripheral blood, obtained on day 0 of AZD1222 vaccination. This receptor was taken from an adult in good health. The CDR3, as DNA: TGTGCCAGCAGCTTATATAGGGGAGAGAGTTCCCGGCCTGGGGCCAACGTCCTGACTTTC. As protein: CASSLYRGESSRPGANVLTF.